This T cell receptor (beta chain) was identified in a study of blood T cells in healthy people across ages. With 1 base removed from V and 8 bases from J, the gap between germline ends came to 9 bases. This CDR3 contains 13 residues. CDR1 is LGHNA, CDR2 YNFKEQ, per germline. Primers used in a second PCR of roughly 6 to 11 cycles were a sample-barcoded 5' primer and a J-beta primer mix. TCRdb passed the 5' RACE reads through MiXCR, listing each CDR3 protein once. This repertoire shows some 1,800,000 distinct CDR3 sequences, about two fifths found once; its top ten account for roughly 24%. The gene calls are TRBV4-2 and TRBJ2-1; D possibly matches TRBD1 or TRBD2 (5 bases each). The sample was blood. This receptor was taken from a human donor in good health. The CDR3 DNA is TGTGCCAGCAGCCAAGGAGGGGCCGATGAGCAGTTCTTC. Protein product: CASSQGGADEQFF.